The subject of this entry is one T cell receptor beta chain. Its cognate antigen is unknown. The repertoire was sequenced with immunoSEQ multiplex PCR; TCRdb's copy has only in-frame clones and lacks some. The sample consists of 94,000 or so clones, 80% to 90% of them appearing once. These data are taken from a study of T cell responses to AZD1222 COVID-19 vaccine. CDR1 and CDR2 from the germline V gene are LGHNT and FRNRAP. Trimming took 5 bases from V and 0 from J, leaving 8 bases between them. CDR3 length: 13 amino acids. Study-wide results and caveats: Most donors were white British, females outnumbered males, and clonal diversity was possibly underestimated. Vaccine-associated CD4 TCRs spanned spike, dominant at 160-218 and 743-854.

The J gene is TRBJ2-7, the V gene TRBV12-5; tentatively, D is TRBD2 (6 bases). This TCR was recovered from an adult in good health. Here the sequenced sample was peripheral blood, taken on day 0 of AZD1222 vaccination. The chain's CDR3 is CASGPGSSYEQYF. CDR3 DNA sequence: TGTGCTAGTGGTCCCGGGAGCTCCTACGAGCAGTACTTC.